These 21 T cell receptor beta chains were sequenced from one sample in a study of blood T cell repertoires in COVID-19. Assay: immunoSEQ multiplex PCR; the TCRdb copy retains only in-frame clones and omits some. Of about 35,000 clones detected, roughly four fifths appear once; the ten largest clones hold about 42%. Sequencing was performed on peripheral blood. The source of these receptors is a man at least 80 years old with active or convalescent COVID-19.

This clone was picked up a small number of times. In nucleotides, the CDR3 is TGTGCCATCAGTGCACGGGACAGGGATTCTACTAACTATGGCTACACCTTC. Its protein product is CAISARDRDSTNYGYTF. The V gene is TRBV10-3, the J gene TRBJ1-2; 9 nucleotides agree with TRBD1. CDR1 is ENHRY, CDR2 SYGVKD, per germline. V was pared by 4 bases and J by 0 bases, with 9 bases of the junction left unmatched. The CDR3 has 17 residues.

The CDR3 loop is CASSSAGQSSPLHF. In nucleotides, the CDR3 is TGCGCCAGCAGCTCAGCTGGACAGTCTTCACCCCTCCACTTT. The rearrangement uses TRBV5-1 and TRBJ1-6; tentative D call: TRBD1 (6 bases). The CDR3 is 14 residues long. The germline gives CDR1 SGHRS, CDR2 YFSETQ. Trimming shortened V by 3 bases and J by 9 bases, and 13 bases separated the two germline ends.

This chain links TRBV19 with TRBJ1-2, with D possibly matching TRBD1 (6 bases). This CDR3 spans 12 amino acids. Per germline, CDR1 LNHDA and CDR2 SQIVND (reference sequence). V lost 10 bases and J 6 bases, leaving 15 bases between the germline ends. The CDR3 region has the DNA TGTGCCACCTCCGACAGGTCGAATGGCTACACCTTC. This encodes CATSDRSNGYTF. The full variable domain, its missing parts supplied by reference TRBV19 and TRBJ1-2, is DGGITQSPKYLFRKEGQNVTLSCEQNLNHDAMYWYRQDPGQGLRLIYYSQIVNDFQKGDIAEGYSVSREKKESFPLTVTSAQKNPTAFYLCATSDRSNGYTFGSGTRLTVV.

The J gene is TRBJ1-1, the V gene TRBV14; D is ambiguous. The V gene's germline CDR1 is SGHDN and CDR2 FVKESK. This CDR3 spans 15 amino acids. Trimming left V 3 bases short and J 1 base short, with 12 bases between. CDR3: CASSHRRAGNTEAFF. As DNA, the CDR3 is TGTGCCAGCAGCCACCGCCGGGCGGGGAACACTGAAGCTTTCTTT.

The rearrangement uses TRBV19 and TRBJ2-5, with 8 bases that match TRBD1. The V and J ends lost 5 bases and 4 bases, in that order; junction bases with no gene match: 9. Germline V lookup: CDR1 LNHDA, CDR2 SQIVND (reference sequence). The CDR3 totals 15 residues. The CDR3 sequence is CASSVGQGERETQYF. CDR3 coding DNA: TGTGCCAGTAGTGTTGGACAGGGCGAGCGAGAGACCCAGTACTTC.

This rearrangement joins TRBV6-5 to TRBJ2-5; 7 nucleotides match TRBD1. Germline V gene sequence: CDR1 MNHEY, CDR2 SVGAGI. V gave up 5 bases and J gave up 0 bases; unmatched junction bases: 0. CDR3 length: 13 residues. The CDR3 DNA reads TGTGCCAGCAGTACAGGGGACCAAGAGACCCAGTACTTC. Amino acids: CASSTGDQETQYF.

CDR3 sequence: CASSFGIPSGNTIYF. CDR3 in DNA: TGTGCCAGCAGCTTTGGCATTCCCTCTGGAAACACCATATATTTT. This chain uses TRBV7-2 with TRBJ1-3; D not resolved. Germline loops: CDR1 SGHTA, CDR2 FQGNSA. Trimming removed 3 bases at V and 0 bases at J, with 9 bases between. CDR3 size: 15 residues.

This clone appeared a single time. V is TRBV9 and J is TRBJ2-5; the match to TRBD1 covers 8 bases. CDR1 is SGDLS, CDR2 YYNGEE, per germline. The ends lost 4 bases at V and 2 bases at J; junction bases unmatched: 7. The CDR3 has 15 amino acids. Here the CDR3 DNA reads TGTGCCAGCAGCCTCGGACAGGGAAGACAAGAGACCCAGTACTTC. It encodes CASSLGQGRQETQYF.

This rearrangement joins TRBV3-1 (or the pseudogene TRBV3-2) to TRBJ2-7, with a weak D call TRBD2 (6 bases). Between the trimmed V and J ends, which lost 1 base and 2 bases, there was a span of 12 bases. Germline assignment: CDR1 LGHDT and CDR2 YNNKEL (reference sequence). This CDR3 has 15 residues. CDR3 DNA sequence: TGTGCCAGCAGCCAAGGAATTAGCGGAGCCTACGAGCAGTACTTC. Residues: CASSQGISGAYEQYF.

This clone appeared once. The chain joins TRBV14 to TRBJ2-5, with D tentatively TRBD1 (5 bases). Germline CDR1 is SGHDN and CDR2 is FVKESK. The CDR3 has 14 amino acids. V lost 0 bases and J lost 1, with 6 bases in between. The CDR3 sequence: CASSQDRVQETQYF. The CDR3 coding sequence is TGTGCCAGCAGCCAAGACAGGGTCCAAGAGACCCAGTACTTC.

This rearrangement joins TRBV4-2 to TRBJ2-3, with unresolved D. The CDR3 runs 15 residues. Germline V gene sequence: CDR1 LGHNA, CDR2 YNFKEQ. The V gene lost 2 bases and the J gene lost 7 bases, with 16 bases spanning the gap. This CDR3 is CASSQTTDLSNTQYF. The CDR3 bases are TGTGCCAGCAGCCAAACGACTGATTTGAGCAATACGCAGTATTTT.

This clone was recorded a few times. The chain is built from TRBV27 and TRBJ1-2; maybe TRBD1 (5 bases). The germline CDR1 and CDR2 sequences are MNHEY and SMNVEV (reference sequence). This CDR3 is built from 15 residues. Trimming took off 2 bases at V and 4 bases at J, with 14 bases between the two ends. The CDR3 loop is CASSLNRAGLYGYTF. The CDR3 DNA reads TGTGCCAGCAGTTTAAATCGGGCAGGGCTCTATGGCTACACCTTC.

The rearrangement links TRBV6-1 to TRBJ1-2, with 11 bases aligning to TRBD1. Germline V lookup: CDR1 MNHNS, CDR2 SASEGT. The CDR3 runs to 16 residues. V shed 3 bases and J 8 bases; nucleotides not matched to a gene: 11. In DNA, the CDR3 is TGTGCCAGCAGTGACCCCAGCGGGACAGGGGGGAGAGGCTACACCTTC. It translates to CASSDPSGTGGRGYTF.

The chain carries TRBV11-3 and TRBJ2-1; possibly TRBD2 for D (6 bases). CDR1 is SGHNT and CDR2 is YENEEA in the germline V gene. The CDR3 is made up of 13 amino acids. V shed 3 bases and J shed 5 bases, with 8 bases lying between them. CDR3 residues: CASSFSGNNEQFF. The DNA of the CDR3 is TGTGCCAGCAGCTTTAGCGGCAACAATGAGCAGTTCTTC.

The rearrangement links TRBV24-1 to TRBJ2-3, with 7 bases matching TRBD2. This CDR3 has 15 residues. Germline lookup yields CDR1 KGHDR and CDR2 SFDVKD. With V trimmed by 4 bases and J by 2 bases, 5 bases remained unmatched. The chain's CDR3 is CATSDSTSVTDTQYF. DNA of the CDR3: TGTGCCACCAGTGACTCCACTAGCGTCACAGATACGCAGTATTTT.

The rearrangement uses TRBV11-3 and TRBJ2-7; 8 bases align to TRBD1. In germline, CDR1 is SGHNT, CDR2 YENEEA. V was pared by 4 bases and J by 1 base, with 9 bases of the junction left unmatched. There are 16 residues in the CDR3. The CDR3 is CASSSQGGLSSYEQYF. The CDR3 DNA reads as TGTGCCAGCAGCTCACAGGGGGGCCTCAGTTCCTACGAGCAGTACTTC.

This clone has just one count. This chain links TRBV14 with TRBJ2-7; no firm D call. Germline V CDR1 and CDR2: SGHDN, FVKESK. CDR3 length: 13 amino acids. The V end lost 2 bases, the J end lost 4 bases, and 9 bases lay between the germline ends. CDR3 amino acids: CASSQWLGYEQYF. CDR3 nucleotides: TGTGCCAGCAGCCAATGGCTCGGGTACGAGCAGTACTTC.

This clone has only one observation. This chain uses TRBV15 with TRBJ2-5; TRBD1 might be the D (5 bases). This CDR3 region has 14 residues. The V end lost 4 bases, the J end lost 2 bases, and 11 bases lay between the germline ends. Germline V gene data show CDR1 as LNHNV and CDR2 as YYDKDF (reference sequence). The CDR3 DNA follows: TGTGCCACCAGCAAAGGGGTCGGTCAAGAGACCCAGTACTTC. Encoded protein: CATSKGVGQETQYF.

The V call is TRBV5-1, the J call TRBJ2-7; 7 bases are a match to TRBD2. J was trimmed by 4 bases and V by 0 bases; bases with no gene match: 10. The CDR3 spans 16 residues. Germline V CDR1 and CDR2: SGHRS, YFSETQ. This chain's CDR3 is CASSLGPQRDRYEQYF. The CDR3, as DNA: TGCGCCAGCAGCTTGGGGCCCCAGCGGGATCGTTACGAGCAGTACTTC.

The chain employs TRBV5-4 and TRBJ2-7; tentatively, D is TRBD1 (6 bases). Germline V gene sequence: CDR1 SGHNT, CDR2 YYREEE (reference sequence). The CDR3 runs to 15 residues. Trimming left V 0 bases short and J 2 bases short, with 12 bases between. DNA for the CDR3: TGTGCCAGCAGCTTGGGTGGCAGGGGTCCCTACGAGCAGTACTTC. Residues: CASSLGGRGPYEQYF.

Notes on this clone: Other DNA sequences in the same sample also yield this CDR3. The J gene is TRBJ1-1, the V gene TRBV12-3 or TRBV12-4; D gene ambiguous. The CDR3 has 12 residues. Trimming removed 4 bases from V and 1 base from J, with 4 bases in between. The CDR3 here is CASSSRNTEAFF. CDR3 in DNA: TGTGCCAGCAGTTCCCGGAACACTGAAGCTTTCTTT.